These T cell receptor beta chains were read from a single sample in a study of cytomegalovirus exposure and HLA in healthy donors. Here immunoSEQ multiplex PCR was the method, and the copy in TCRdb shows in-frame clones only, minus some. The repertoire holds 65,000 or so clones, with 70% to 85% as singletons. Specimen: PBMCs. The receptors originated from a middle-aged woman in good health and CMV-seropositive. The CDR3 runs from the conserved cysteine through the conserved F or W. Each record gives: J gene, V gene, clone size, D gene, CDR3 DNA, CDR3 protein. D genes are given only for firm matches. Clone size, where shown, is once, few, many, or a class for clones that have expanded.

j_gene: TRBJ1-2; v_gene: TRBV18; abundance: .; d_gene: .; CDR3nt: TGTGCCAGCTCACCTCTGCGGGGCACCAACTATGGCTACACCTTC; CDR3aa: CASSPLRGTNYGYTF
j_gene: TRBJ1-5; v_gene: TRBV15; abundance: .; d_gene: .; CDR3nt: TGTGCCACCAGCAGAGCACAGTCTCATCAGCCCCAGCATTTT; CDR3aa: CATSRAQSHQPQHF
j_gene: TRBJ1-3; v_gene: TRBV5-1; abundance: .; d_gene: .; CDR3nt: TGCGCCAGCAGCTCCGGACACGGGGGGACCTCTGGAAACACCATATATTTT; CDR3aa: CASSSGHGGTSGNTIYF
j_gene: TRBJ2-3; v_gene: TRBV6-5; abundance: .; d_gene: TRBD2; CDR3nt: TGTGCCAGCAGTTGGAGCGGGGCGTCAGATACGCAGTATTTT; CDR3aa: CASSWSGASDTQYF
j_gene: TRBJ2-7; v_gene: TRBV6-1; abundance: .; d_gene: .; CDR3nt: TGTGCCAGCTGTGGCTCCTTTAATCACAATGAGCAGTACTTC; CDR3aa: CASCGSFNHNEQYF
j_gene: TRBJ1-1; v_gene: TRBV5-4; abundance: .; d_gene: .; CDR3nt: TGTGCCAGCACCAGGCAGGGGAACACTGAAGCTTTCTTT; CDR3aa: CASTRQGNTEAFF
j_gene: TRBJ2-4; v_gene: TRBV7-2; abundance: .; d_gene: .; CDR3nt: TGTGCCAGCAGCTTCAGCCAGGTTCAGTACTTC; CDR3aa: CASSFSQVQYF
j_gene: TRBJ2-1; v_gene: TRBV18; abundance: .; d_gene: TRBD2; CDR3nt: TGTGCCAGCTCACCGATACCGGGACTAGCTGTGGGGAATGAGCAGTTCTTC; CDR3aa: CASSPIPGLAVGNEQFF
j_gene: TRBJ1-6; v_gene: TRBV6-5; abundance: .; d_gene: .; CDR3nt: TGTGCCAGCAACCCCAGGCTCGGAAATAATTCACCCCTCCACTTT; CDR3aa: CASNPRLGNNSPLHF
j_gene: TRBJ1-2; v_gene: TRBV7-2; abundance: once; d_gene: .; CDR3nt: TGTGCCAGCAGCCCTGGGGCAGCCCACTATGGCTACACCTTC; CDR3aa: CASSPGAAHYGYTF
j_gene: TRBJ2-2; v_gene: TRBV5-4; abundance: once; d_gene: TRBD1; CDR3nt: TGTGCCAGCAGCCCCGGACAGGGGGGGGGCACCGGGGAGCTGTTTTTT; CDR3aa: CASSPGQGGGTGELFF
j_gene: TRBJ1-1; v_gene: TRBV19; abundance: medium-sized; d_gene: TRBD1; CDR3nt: TGTGCCAGTAGTGCTGACAGGGGAGCTGAAGCTTTCTTT; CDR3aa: CASSADRGAEAFF
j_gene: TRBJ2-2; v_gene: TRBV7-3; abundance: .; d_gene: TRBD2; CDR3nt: TGTGCCAGCAGCCCTGGGACTAGCGGTACCGGGGAGCTGTTTTTT; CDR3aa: CASSPGTSGTGELFF
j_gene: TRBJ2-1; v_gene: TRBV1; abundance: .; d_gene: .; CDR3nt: TGCACCAGCGGCCCCCATAAGGCGGCGTTGACAGGGGTCTACAATGAGCAGTTCTTC; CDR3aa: CTSGPHKAALTGVYNEQFF
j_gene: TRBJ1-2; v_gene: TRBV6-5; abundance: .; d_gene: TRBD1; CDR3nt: TGTGCCAGCATGAACGACAGGGGAGATGGCTACACCTTC; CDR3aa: CASMNDRGDGYTF
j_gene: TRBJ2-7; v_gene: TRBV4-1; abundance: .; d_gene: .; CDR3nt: TGCGCCAGCAGCCAAGACCGGGAGTACGAGCAGTACTTC; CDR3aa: CASSQDREYEQYF
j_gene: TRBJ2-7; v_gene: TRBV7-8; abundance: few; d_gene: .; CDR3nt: TGTGCCAGCAGCTCCCAGGGTGGGCAGTACTTC; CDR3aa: CASSSQGGQYF
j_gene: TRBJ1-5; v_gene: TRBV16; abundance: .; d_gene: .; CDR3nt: TGTGCCAGCAGCCGAGCAGGGGAGAGCAATCAGCCCCAGCATTTT; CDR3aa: CASSRAGESNQPQHF
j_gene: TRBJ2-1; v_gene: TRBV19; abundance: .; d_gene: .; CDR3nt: TGTGCCAGTACTCCCTCGAGGTCCTACAATGAGCAGTTCTTC; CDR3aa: CASTPSRSYNEQFF
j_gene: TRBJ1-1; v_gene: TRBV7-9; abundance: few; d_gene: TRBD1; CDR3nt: TGTGCCAGCAGCTTAGTTCAGGGGGGTGGGGGTACGGGTGAAGCTTTCTTT; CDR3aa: CASSLVQGGGGTGEAFF
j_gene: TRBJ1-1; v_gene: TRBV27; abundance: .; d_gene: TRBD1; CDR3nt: TGTGCCAGCAGCCCCGGACAGGGGCTCTCTGAAGCTTTCTTT; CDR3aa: CASSPGQGLSEAFF
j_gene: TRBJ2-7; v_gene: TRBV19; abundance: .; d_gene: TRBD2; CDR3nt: TGTGCCAGTAGTACCCAAGGTAGCGGGGGGTACGAGCAGTACTTC; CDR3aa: CASSTQGSGGYEQYF
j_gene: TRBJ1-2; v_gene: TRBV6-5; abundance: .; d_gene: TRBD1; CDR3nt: TGTGCCAGCAACACACAGGGGAGACGAGGCTACACCTTC; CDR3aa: CASNTQGRRGYTF
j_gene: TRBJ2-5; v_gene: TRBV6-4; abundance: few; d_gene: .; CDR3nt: TGTGCCAGCAGGTCTTGGACTCAAGAGACCCAGTACTTC; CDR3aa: CASRSWTQETQYF
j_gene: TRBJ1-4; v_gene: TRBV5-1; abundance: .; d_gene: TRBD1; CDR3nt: TGCGCCAGCAGCCTACAGGGGGAAGTCGGAAAACTGTTTTTT; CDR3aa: CASSLQGEVGKLFF
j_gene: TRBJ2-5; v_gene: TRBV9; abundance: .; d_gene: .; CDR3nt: TGTGCCAGCAGCGTAGGGTCGGGGGTGCAGGAGACCCAGTACTTC; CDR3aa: CASSVGSGVQETQYF
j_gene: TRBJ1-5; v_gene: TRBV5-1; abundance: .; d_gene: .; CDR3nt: TGCGCCAGCAGCGCAGCAGGTGGGCCCCAGCATTTT; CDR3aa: CASSAAGGPQHF
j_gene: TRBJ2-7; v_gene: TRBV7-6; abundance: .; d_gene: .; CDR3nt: TGTGCCAGCACCCCCGACAGGCTGCAAGAGCAGTACTTC; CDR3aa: CASTPDRLQEQYF
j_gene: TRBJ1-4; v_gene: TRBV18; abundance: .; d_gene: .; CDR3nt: TGTGCCAGCTCACCAGCGGGGCTCAATGAAAAACTGTTTTTT; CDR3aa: CASSPAGLNEKLFF
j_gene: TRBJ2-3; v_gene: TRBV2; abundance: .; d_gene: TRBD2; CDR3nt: TGTGCCAGCAGGGAATGGACTAGCGGTAGCACAGATACGCAGTATTTT; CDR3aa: CASREWTSGSTDTQYF
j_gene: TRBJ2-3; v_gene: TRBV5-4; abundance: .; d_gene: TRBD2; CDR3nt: TGTGCCAGCAGCTCTCCCGGGAGGGGAACAGATACGCAGTATTTT; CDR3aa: CASSSPGRGTDTQYF
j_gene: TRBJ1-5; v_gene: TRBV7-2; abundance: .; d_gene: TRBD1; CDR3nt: TGTGCCAGCACCCAGGGGGCTAGTCAGCCCCAGCATTTT; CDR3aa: CASTQGASQPQHF
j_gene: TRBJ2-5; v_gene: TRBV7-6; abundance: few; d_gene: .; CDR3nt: TGTGCCAGCAGCTTAGTTCTTGAGACCCAGTACTTC; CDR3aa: CASSLVLETQYF
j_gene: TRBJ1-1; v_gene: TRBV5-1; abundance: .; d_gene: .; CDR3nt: TGCGCCAGCAGCCCCCGGGGGGTTGTCACTGAAGCTTTCTTT; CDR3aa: CASSPRGVVTEAFF
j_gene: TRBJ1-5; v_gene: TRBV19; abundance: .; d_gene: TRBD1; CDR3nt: TGTGCCAGTAGTAGCACAGGGGATAGCAATCAGCCCCAGCATTTT; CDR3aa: CASSSTGDSNQPQHF
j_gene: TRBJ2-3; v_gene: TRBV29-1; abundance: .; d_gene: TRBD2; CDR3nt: TGCAGCGTTGAGAGGCTAGCGGGGGGAATAAATACGCAGTATTTT; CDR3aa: CSVERLAGGINTQYF
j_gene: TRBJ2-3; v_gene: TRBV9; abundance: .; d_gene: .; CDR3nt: TGTGCCAGCAGCGTAGAGCTAGCCCAGGATACGCAGTATTTT; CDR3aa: CASSVELAQDTQYF
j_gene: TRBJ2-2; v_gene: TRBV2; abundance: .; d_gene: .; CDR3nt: TGTGCCAGCAGTGAGGCAGTCTGGACCGGGGAGCTGTTTTTT; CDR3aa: CASSEAVWTGELFF
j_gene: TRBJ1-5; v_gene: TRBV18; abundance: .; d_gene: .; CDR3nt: TGTGCCAGCTCACCACCGATAGGAACGGGGGATTTTAGCAATCAGCCCCAGCATTTT; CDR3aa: CASSPPIGTGDFSNQPQHF
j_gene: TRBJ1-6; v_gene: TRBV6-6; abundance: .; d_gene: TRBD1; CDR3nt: TGTGCCAGCAGGTCGACAGGGGTCTCTTCACCCCTCCACTTT; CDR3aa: CASRSTGVSSPLHF
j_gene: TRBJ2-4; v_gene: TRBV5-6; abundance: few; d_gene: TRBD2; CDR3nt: TGTGCCAGCAGCTTGTTAGCGGGGGCCGGGGACATTCAGTACTTC; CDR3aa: CASSLLAGAGDIQYF
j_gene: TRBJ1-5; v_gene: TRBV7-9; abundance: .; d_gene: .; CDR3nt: TGTGCCAGCAGCCCCGGAGGGTCGGACCAGCCCCAGCATTTT; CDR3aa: CASSPGGSDQPQHF
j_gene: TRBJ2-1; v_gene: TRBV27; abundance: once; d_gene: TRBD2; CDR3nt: TGTGCCAGCAGTTTACAAGCGGGGGGAATTATTCCGGTTGAGCAGTTCTTC; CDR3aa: CASSLQAGGIIPVEQFF
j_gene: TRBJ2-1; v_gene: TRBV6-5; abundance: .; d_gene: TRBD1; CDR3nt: TGTGCCAGCAGCTTTTGGACAGGGAGGAACAATGAGCAGTTCTTC; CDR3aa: CASSFWTGRNNEQFF
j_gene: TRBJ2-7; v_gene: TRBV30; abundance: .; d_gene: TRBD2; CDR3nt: TGTGCCTGGAGTGTACGGGTAGGGAGGGCCCCCTACGAGCAGTACTTC; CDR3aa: CAWSVRVGRAPYEQYF
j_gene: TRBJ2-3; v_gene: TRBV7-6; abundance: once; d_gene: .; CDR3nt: TGTGCCAGCAGCTTAAAAAGCCCCACAGATACGCAGTATTTT; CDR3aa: CASSLKSPTDTQYF
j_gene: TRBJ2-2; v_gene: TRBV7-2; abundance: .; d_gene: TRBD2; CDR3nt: TGTGCCAGCAGCCGGACTAGCGGGGGGGCAAGTGGGGAGCTGTTTTTT; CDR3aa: CASSRTSGGASGELFF
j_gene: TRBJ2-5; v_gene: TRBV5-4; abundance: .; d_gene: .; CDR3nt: TGTGCCAGCAGCTCCCGGGAGACCCAGTACTTC; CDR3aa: CASSSRETQYF
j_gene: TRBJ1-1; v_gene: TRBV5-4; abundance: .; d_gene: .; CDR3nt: TGTGCCAGCAGCCCTTCTCTTGCAGTTGAGGACACTGAAGCTTTCTTT; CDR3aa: CASSPSLAVEDTEAFF
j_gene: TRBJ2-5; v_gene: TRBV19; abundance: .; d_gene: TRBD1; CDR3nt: TGTGCCAGTACAACAGGGGGAGAGACCCAGTACTTC; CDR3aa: CASTTGGETQYF
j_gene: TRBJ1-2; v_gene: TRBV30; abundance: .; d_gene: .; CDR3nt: TGTGCCTGGAGGCTTTGGCCCCTGGACAGATACGACTATGGCTACACCTTC; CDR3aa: CAWRLWPLDRYDYGYTF